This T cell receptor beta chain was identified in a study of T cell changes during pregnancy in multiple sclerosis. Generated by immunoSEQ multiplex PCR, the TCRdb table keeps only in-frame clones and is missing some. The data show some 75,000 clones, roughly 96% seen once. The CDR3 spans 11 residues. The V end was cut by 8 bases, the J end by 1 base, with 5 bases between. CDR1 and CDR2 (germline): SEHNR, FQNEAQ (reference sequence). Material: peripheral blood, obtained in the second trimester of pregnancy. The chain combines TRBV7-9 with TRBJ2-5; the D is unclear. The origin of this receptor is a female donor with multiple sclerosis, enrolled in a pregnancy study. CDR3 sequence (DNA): TGTGCCAGCTTAGTCCAAGAGACCCAGTACTTC. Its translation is CASLVQETQYF. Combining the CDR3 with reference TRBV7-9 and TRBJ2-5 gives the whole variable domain DTGVSQNPRHKITKRGQNVTFRCDPISEHNRLYWYRQTLGQGPEFLTYFQNEAQLEKSRLLSDRFSAERPKGSFSTLEIQRTEQGDSAMYLCASLVQETQYFGPGTRLLVL.